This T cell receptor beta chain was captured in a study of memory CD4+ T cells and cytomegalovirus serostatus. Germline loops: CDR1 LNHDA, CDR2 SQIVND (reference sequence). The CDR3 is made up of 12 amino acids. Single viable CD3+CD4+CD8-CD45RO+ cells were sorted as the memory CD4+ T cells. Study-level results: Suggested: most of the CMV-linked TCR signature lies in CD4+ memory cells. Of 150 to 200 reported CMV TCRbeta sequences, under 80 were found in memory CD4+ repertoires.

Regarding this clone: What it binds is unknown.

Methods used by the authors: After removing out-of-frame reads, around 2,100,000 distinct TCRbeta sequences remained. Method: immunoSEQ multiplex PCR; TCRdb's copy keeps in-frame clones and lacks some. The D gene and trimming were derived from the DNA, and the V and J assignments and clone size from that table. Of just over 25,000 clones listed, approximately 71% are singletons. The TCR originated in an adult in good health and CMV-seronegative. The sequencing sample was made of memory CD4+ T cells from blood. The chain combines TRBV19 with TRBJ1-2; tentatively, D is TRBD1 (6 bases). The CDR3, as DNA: TGTGCTGCCACGACAGGACTCTACGGCTACACCTTC. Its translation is CAATTGLYGYTF. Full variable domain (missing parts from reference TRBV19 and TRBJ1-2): DGGITQSPKYLFRKEGQNVTLSCEQNLNHDAMYWYRQDPGQGLRLIYYSQIVNDFQKGDIAEGYSVSREKKESFPLTVTSAQKNPTAFYLCAATTGLYGYTFGSGTRLTVV.